This T cell receptor beta chain was recorded in a study of blood T cell repertoires in COVID-19. Study context: PBMCs, B-cell-depleted T cells, or T cells provided the cDNA or gDNA that made up the material.

As regards this clone: Other nucleotide sequences in the sample specify the same CDR3.

Original data processing: Scientists estimated how many nucleated cells there were by amplifying reference gene primers. Generated by immunoSEQ multiplex PCR, the TCRdb table keeps only in-frame clones and is missing some. V, J and clone size reflect that table, while D and trimming were determined from the DNA. This sample has around 270,000 clones, with around 85% found just once. Seattle-derived patients entered the study during active infection and were followed longitudinally. The CDR3 is 13 residues long. Looked up from germline, CDR1 is MDHEN and CDR2 is SYDVKM. V was trimmed by 8 bases and J by 0 bases, leaving 10 bases between them.

Sequenced sample: peripheral blood. The source of this sequence is a human donor with COVID-19, enrolled during active disease. The donor label of this sample is uncertain. The J gene is TRBJ1-1, the V gene TRBV28; D is possibly TRBD1 (5 bases). In nucleotides, the CDR3 is TGTGCCAGCCGACGACAGTTGAACACTGAAGCTTTCTTT. This sequence encodes CASRRQLNTEAFF.